These 9 T cell receptor beta chains share one sample of origin, sequenced in a study of CD8 T cells in Susac syndrome. RNA in amounts of about 0.45 to 1 ug was reverse transcribed with random hexamers. TCRdb independently ran MiXCR on the immunoSEQ multiplex PCR reads; one entry per CDR3 protein. The data contain some 150,000 distinct CDR3 sequences, roughly 95% of them singletons. Sample: CD8+ T cells from PBMCs. The receptors come from a human donor with multiple sclerosis.

The genes are TRBV7-9 and TRBJ1-1, with D uncertain. V lost 8 bases and J lost 1, with 14 bases in between. Germline V gene lookup returns CDR1 SEHNR and CDR2 FQNEAQ (reference sequence). This CDR3 has 14 residues. The CDR3 DNA is TGTGCCAGCGCCCTAATACTGGGGAACACTGAAGCTTTCTTT. Translated: CASALILGNTEAFF.

This chain links TRBV7-9 with TRBJ1-1; D perhaps matches TRBD1 (5 bases). This CDR3 has 14 residues. V gave up 4 bases and J gave up 2 bases, with 11 bases separating them. Germline CDR1 SEHNR, CDR2 FQNEAQ (reference sequence). CDR3 coding DNA: TGTGCCAGCAGCTCGGCGGGGCGTAACACTGAAGCTTTCTTT. Translating it yields CASSSAGRNTEAFF.

The chain is built from TRBV30 and TRBJ2-1; 8 positions agree with TRBD2. CDR1 and CDR2 (germline): GTSNPN, SVGIG (reference sequence). The CDR3 extends over 14 amino acids. With 2 bases clipped from V and 2 bases from J, the junction kept 2 bases outside the gene matches. The CDR3 DNA reads TGTGCCTGGAGTTACGGGGGGGCCTACAATGAGCAGTTCTTC. It translates to CAWSYGGAYNEQFF.

The gene calls are TRBV4-1 and TRBJ2-7; D is tentatively TRBD1 or TRBD2 (5 bases each). V was pared by 4 bases and J by 1 base, with 17 bases between. CDR1 is MGHRA, CDR2 YSYEKL, per germline. The length of the CDR3 is 16 residues. In DNA, the CDR3 is TGCGCCAGCAGCCCCGGGACGGAACTGTGGTCCTACGAGCAGTACTTC. Translating it yields CASSPGTELWSYEQYF.

V and J are TRBV20-1 and TRBJ2-5, with 7 bases aligning to TRBD2. The CDR3 spans 13 residues. Germline CDR1 reads DFQATT; CDR2 reads SNEGSKA (reference sequence). J was trimmed by 2 bases and V by 3 bases; bases with no gene match: 3. The CDR3 sequence is CSARVSGQETQYF. For the CDR3, the DNA is TGCAGTGCTAGGGTTAGCGGGCAAGAGACCCAGTACTTC.

This chain connects TRBV9 to TRBJ2-7; D is uncertain. This CDR3 spans 12 amino acids. Deletions cut 7 bases from V and 3 bases from J, with 11 bases between. Germline CDR1 reads SGDLS; CDR2 reads YYNGEE. The CDR3 loop reads CASLCRIYEQYV. In nucleotides, the CDR3 is TGTGCCAGCCTATGTCGGATCTACGAGCAGTACGTC.

CDR3 sequence (DNA): TGCGCCAGCAGCTTAGGGCTCTTATACGAGCAGTACTTC. It is translated as CASSLGLLYEQYF. This chain joins TRBV5-1 and TRBJ2-7; D gene uncertain. V was cut by 2 bases and J by 4 bases, with 10 bases left in between. Germline V lookup: CDR1 SGHRS, CDR2 YFSETQ. The CDR3 length is 13 residues.

The V and J genes are TRBV3-1 and TRBJ2-3; D call uncertain. The CDR3 contains 16 residues. Germline V gene sequence: CDR1 LGHDT, CDR2 YNNKEL (reference sequence). The germline V and J ends were trimmed by 2 bases and 3 bases, with 15 bases remaining between them. Here the CDR3 reads CASSQNDAWGTDTQYF. CDR3 in DNA: TGTGCCAGCAGCCAAAACGACGCGTGGGGTACAGATACGCAGTATTTT.

This chain connects TRBV10-2 to TRBJ2-7, with TRBD2 matching 8 bases. CDR1 WSHSY and CDR2 SAAADI come from the germline V gene. V dropped 4 bases and J dropped 1; count of bases not matched to a gene: 3. This CDR3 contains 14 residues. The CDR3 DNA sequence: TGCGCCAGCAGTGCCCCGGGGGGGTCCTACGAGCAGTACTTC. It specifies CASSAPGGSYEQYF.